This T cell receptor beta chain came from a study of T-cell reconstitution after alpha-beta-depleted transplantation in children. Study-wide points: At one year after transplant, newly produced T cells mostly accounted for T-cell counts and diversity. Expanded graft clones, several hundred of them, were reportedly the source of alpha-beta T cells about two months after transplant. The high TCRbeta diversity at day 60 in some patients came from surviving recipient T cells and thymic progenitors.

A TCRbeta library incorporating unique molecular identifiers was prepared. TCRdb ran MiXCR on the PCR reads and lists one entry per CDR3 protein. This table has a few hundred thousand distinct CDR3 sequences, approximately 30% appearing once. This clonotype has a handful of counts. No antigen is known for it. Trimming pared 3 bases from V and 2 bases from J, leaving 11 bases between. Germline V lookup: CDR1 SGHTA, CDR2 FQGNSA. The CDR3 sequence is 15 residues long. The material was PBMCs, obtained before TCRalphabeta/CD19-depleted stem cell transplant. The TCR was taken from a boy younger than two with Wiskott-Aldrich syndrome, due to receive a stem cell transplant. The genes are TRBV7-2 and TRBJ2-1, with D possibly matching TRBD2 (6 bases). The CDR3 here is CASSLAAGPYNEQFF. In nucleotides, the CDR3 is TGTGCCAGCAGCTTGGCGGCGGGACCCTACAATGAGCAGTTCTTC.